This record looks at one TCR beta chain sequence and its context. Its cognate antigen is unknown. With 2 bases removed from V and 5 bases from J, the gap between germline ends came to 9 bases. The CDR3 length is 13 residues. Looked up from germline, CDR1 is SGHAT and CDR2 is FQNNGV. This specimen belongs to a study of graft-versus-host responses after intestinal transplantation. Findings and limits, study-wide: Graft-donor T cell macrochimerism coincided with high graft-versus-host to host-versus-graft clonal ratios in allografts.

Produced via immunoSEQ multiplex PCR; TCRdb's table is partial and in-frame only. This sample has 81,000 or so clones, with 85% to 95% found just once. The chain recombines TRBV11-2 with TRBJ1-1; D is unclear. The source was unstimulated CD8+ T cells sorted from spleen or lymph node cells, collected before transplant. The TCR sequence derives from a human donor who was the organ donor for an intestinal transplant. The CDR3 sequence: CASSLSDLTEAFF. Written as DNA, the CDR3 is TGTGCCAGCAGCTTAAGCGATCTGACTGAAGCTTTCTTT. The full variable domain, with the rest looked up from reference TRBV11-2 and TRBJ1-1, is EAGVAQSPRYKIIEKRQSVAFWCNPISGHATLYWYQQILGQGPKLLIQFQNNGVVDDSQLPKDRFSAERLKGVDSTLKIQPAKLEDSAVYLCASSLSDLTEAFFGQGTRLTVV.